The 12 T cell receptor beta chains below all came from one sample that was sequenced in a study of T cells in AML relapse after transplant. Instead of multiplex PCR, a modified RACE PCR amplified TCR alpha and beta from RNA. MiXCR was run by TCRdb on the PCR reads, yielding one entry per CDR3 protein. Of about 3,500 distinct CDR3 sequences in the sample, approximately 12% were seen once. This specimen was bone marrow, either the whole sample or a sorted T cell fraction (not recorded which), taken in complete remission. The receptors here all came from a human donor who had a stem cell transplant for acute myeloid leukemia. The graft donor may account for some of the T cells.

Concerning this clonotype: A read error may be the cause here, since a much bigger clone is one base away. The rearrangement joins TRBV4-1 to TRBJ1-5; D remains ambiguous. The CDR3 is 16 residues long. Germline V CDR1 and CDR2: MGHRA, YSYEKL. The CDR3 region has the DNA TGCACCAGCAGCCAAGAAGGGAGGGCCCCAAATCAGCCCCAGCATTTT. This encodes CTSSQEGRAPNQPQHF.

This clonotype was observed a handful of times. The V call is TRBV28, the J call TRBJ1-1; D possibly corresponds to TRBD1 (5 bases). Germline V lookup: CDR1 MDHEN, CDR2 SYDVKM. V shed 3 bases and J shed 4 bases, with 9 bases lying between them. The CDR3 loop spans 13 amino acids. CDR3 protein: CASSFGGGTEAFF. In nucleotides, the CDR3 is TGTGCCAGCAGTTTTGGCGGGGGCACTGAAGCTTTCTTT.

By share, this clonotype ranks as medium-sized. The rearrangement joins TRBV5-1 to TRBJ2-1, with 8 bases that match TRBD2. Per the germline V gene, CDR1 is SGHRS and CDR2 is YFSETQ. The CDR3 spans 14 residues. V dropped 3 bases and J dropped 6; count of bases not matched to a gene: 5. CDR3 DNA sequence: TGCGCCAGCAGCTCAAGACTAGCGAGCAATGAGCAGTTCTTC. It translates to CASSSRLASNEQFF. Full variable domain (missing parts from reference TRBV5-1 and TRBJ2-1): KAGVTQTPRYLIKTRGQQVTLSCSPISGHRSVSWYQQTPGQGLQFLFEYFSETQRNKGNFPGRFSGRQFSNSRSEMNVSTLELGDSALYLCASSSRLASNEQFFGPGTRLTVL.

By share, this clonotype counts as medium-sized. This chain uses TRBV4-1 with TRBJ2-3; D call uncertain. This CDR3 comprises 17 residues. V lost 1 base and J 4 bases, leaving 18 bases between the germline ends. Germline loops: CDR1 MGHRA, CDR2 YSYEKL. In nucleotides, the CDR3 is TGCGCCAGCAGCCAAGGTATTATCGGGTTGTTGGCAGATACGCAGTATTTT. It yields the protein CASSQGIIGLLADTQYF.

This clonotype was seen more than once but under ten times. The chain uses TRBV7-8 and TRBJ1-1; D gene uncertain. V was shortened by 3 bases and J by 4 bases, with 12 bases between the two germline ends. Germline loops: CDR1 SGHVS, CDR2 FQNEAQ. This CDR3 spans 14 amino acids. This CDR3 is CASSFGRVSTEAFF. The DNA of the CDR3 is TGTGCCAGCAGCTTTGGTCGAGTTAGCACTGAAGCTTTCTTT.

By frequency in the sample, this clonotype is medium-sized. The CDR3 coding sequence is TGTGCCAGCTCATCCGGGACAGGACACACCGGGGAGCTGTTTTTT. Translating gives CASSSGTGHTGELFF. The chain employs TRBV18 and TRBJ2-2, with 8 bases matching TRBD1. This CDR3 is 15 amino acids long. From germline, CDR1 is KGHSH and CDR2 LQKENI. Trimming took 5 bases from V and 3 from J; bases not matched to a gene: 5.

This clonotype showed up many times. The chain employs TRBV5-1 and TRBJ1-4; D remains unclear. Germline V gene lookup returns CDR1 SGHRS and CDR2 YFSETQ. The length of the CDR3 is 13 residues. V dropped 4 bases and J dropped 4 bases, with 8 bases sitting between them. CDR3 DNA: TGCGCCAGCAGCGGAGGCGGTAATGAAAAACTGTTTTTT. It specifies CASSGGGNEKLFF.

In its sample, this clonotype ranks as medium-sized. The genes are TRBV12-3 or TRBV12-4 and TRBJ1-5; unclear D gene. The length of the CDR3 is 14 residues. The germline V and J ends were trimmed by 1 base and 6 bases, with 10 bases remaining between them. CDR3 loop: CASSLGLGSQPQHF. In nucleotides, the CDR3 is TGTGCCAGCAGTTTAGGACTTGGCAGTCAGCCCCAGCATTTT.

CDR3 DNA sequence: TGTGCCAGCAGTACCACCTCAGGGGGAGGCGAGCAGTACTTC. Translating gives CASSTTSGGGEQYF. This chain uses TRBV9 with TRBJ2-7; D is perhaps TRBD1 (7 bases). Trimming shortened V by 5 bases and J by 6 bases, and 18 bases separated the two germline ends. Per germline, CDR1 SGDLS and CDR2 YYNGEE. The CDR3 loop spans 14 amino acids.

By sample share, this clonotype is medium-sized (0.01 to 0.1%). The rearrangement uses TRBV11-1 and TRBJ1-2; TRBD1 matches at 7 bases. This CDR3 spans 14 amino acids. CDR1 and CDR2 from the germline V gene are SGHAT and FQDESV (reference sequence). V shed 4 bases, J shed 8 bases, and the junction held 10 bases outside the gene matches. CDR3 residues: CASSSTGPGDGYTF. In DNA form, the CDR3 reads TGTGCCAGCAGCTCGACAGGGCCTGGGGACGGCTACACCTTC. Based on the CDR3 plus reference TRBV11-1 and TRBJ1-2, the full variable domain is EAEVAQSPRYKITEKSQAVAFWCDPISGHATLYWYRQILGQGPELLVQFQDESVVDDSQLPKDRFSAERLKGVDSTLKIQPAELGDSAMYLCASSSTGPGDGYTFGSGTRLTVV.

J is TRBJ2-7 and V is TRBV18, with D possibly matching TRBD2 (6 bases). The CDR3 totals 14 residues. Looked up from germline, CDR1 is KGHSH and CDR2 is LQKENI. V lost 4 bases to trimming and J lost 4 bases, with 14 bases between them. CDR3 amino acids: CASSLRDFSYEQYF. CDR3 bases: TGTGCCAGCTCACTCCGGGACTTTTCATACGAGCAGTACTTC.

In this sample, this clonotype turned up many times. The chain uses TRBV4-3 and TRBJ2-2; no reliable D call. Trimming cost V 4 bases and J 6 bases, with 18 bases left between them. The CDR3 loop spans 16 amino acids. Germline-derived CDR1 and CDR2 are LGHNA and YSLEER. For the CDR3, the DNA is TGCGCCAGCAGCCTAAGCTACTCAAGTTTGGCCGGGGAGCTGTTTTTT. It codes for CASSLSYSSLAGELFF.